The rows below give T cell receptor beta chains drawn from one sample of a study of memory CD4+ T cells and cytomegalovirus serostatus. The table came from immunoSEQ multiplex PCR; TCRdb's copy has only in-frame clones and leaves some out. The sample shows about 42,000 clones, 78% of them seen only once. The sequenced sample consisted of memory CD4+ T cells from blood. All receptors come from an adult in good health and CMV-seronegative. CDR3s include the opening cysteine and the closing phenylalanine or tryptophan. The order of the fields is clone size, D gene, V gene, J gene, CDR3 DNA, CDR3 protein. The D gene is left open where the match is weak. Size is stated for part of the rows, as once, few or many counts, or as a class when the clone is expanded.

.	.	TRBV6-5	TRBJ2-2	TGTGCCAGCAGTTTAACAAGGGGGTTCTATACCGGGGAGCTGTTTTTT	CASSLTRGFYTGELFF
.	.	TRBV21-1	TRBJ2-3	TGTGCCAGCAGCAAACCCTCCTCACTAGCGGGGGGACCTAGCACAGATACGCAGTATTTT	CASSKPSSLAGGPSTDTQYF
few	TRBD1	TRBV30	TRBJ1-1	TGTGCCTGGAGTCAGACAGGGGACGTAGCTTTCTTT	CAWSQTGDVAFF
once	.	TRBV15	TRBJ1-4	TGTGCCACCCGACGTAATGAAAAACTGTTTTTT	CATRRNEKLFF
once	.	TRBV6-1	TRBJ2-5	TGTGCCAGCAGTGATATGATGGAGACCCAGTACTTC	CASSDMMETQYF
.	.	TRBV6-5	TRBJ1-1	TGTGCCAGCAGTTCGAGACAGGCATTGAACACTGAAGCTTTCTTT	CASSSRQALNTEAFF
.	TRBD1	TRBV6-5	TRBJ1-2	TGTGCCAGCAGTTCACCCACAGGGGCCTCGACCTACACCTTC	CASSSPTGASTYTF
.	TRBD2	TRBV6-1	TRBJ2-7	TGTGCCAGCAGTGAATTAGGACTAGCGGGATCCTACGAGCAGTACTTC	CASSELGLAGSYEQYF
.	.	TRBV5-1	TRBJ2-2	TGCGCCAGCAGCTTGGGAGGAACCGGGGAGCTGTTTTTT	CASSLGGTGELFF
.	.	TRBV16	TRBJ1-6	TGTGCCAGCAGCCAATCGAACGGATATTCACCCCTCCACTTT	CASSQSNGYSPLHF
.	TRBD1	TRBV18	TRBJ2-7	TGTGCCAGCTCAAGGGGGCTGGAGTACGAGCAGTACTTC	CASSRGLEYEQYF
.	TRBD1	TRBV9	TRBJ1-2	TGCGCCAGCAGCGGAAGCAAGGGGGCTGGCTACACCTTC	CASSGSKGAGYTF
.	.	TRBV6-4	TRBJ2-2	TGTGCCAGCAGTCCCGACAGGACCGCCGGGGAGCTGTTTTTT	CASSPDRTAGELFF
.	.	TRBV5-1	TRBJ1-4	TGCGCCAGCAGCTTTGAGGGGTCTAATGAAAAACTGTTTTTT	CASSFEGSNEKLFF
.	.	TRBV7-2	TRBJ1-1	TGTGCCAGCAGCCCCGGTGGGTCTCCTGAAGCTTTCTTT	CASSPGGSPEAFF
.	.	TRBV5-4	TRBJ2-1	TGTGCCAGCAGCCCGGGACGGAACAATGAGCAGTTCTTC	CASSPGRNNEQFF
.	.	TRBV25-1	TRBJ1-4	TGTGCCAGCAGCCATACTAGGGGTTCTGGTGAAAAACTGTTTTTT	CASSHTRGSGEKLFF
.	TRBD1	TRBV5-4	TRBJ2-7	TGTGCCAGCAGCGGGGGACAGGGGTACTCCTACGAGCAGTACTTC	CASSGGQGYSYEQYF
.	TRBD2	TRBV2	TRBJ2-2	TGTGCCAGCAGCCCCACTAGCGGGGGGTCCGGGGAGCTGTTTTTT	CASSPTSGGSGELFF
.	.	TRBV4-2	TRBJ2-7	TGTGCCAGCAGCTTAGGGCCCATCGATACCTACGAGCAGTACTTC	CASSLGPIDTYEQYF
.	TRBD1	TRBV2	TRBJ2-1	TGTGCCATCCTCCACCGAACAGGGGCAGAGCAGTTCTTC	CAILHRTGAEQFF
.	.	TRBV30	TRBJ2-1	TGTGCCTGCCACGGTTCCTACAATGAGCAGTTCTTC	CACHGSYNEQFF
few	.	TRBV21-1	TRBJ1-1	TGTGCCAGCAGCAAAGCGACAGGGGGCACTGAAGCTTTCTTT	CASSKATGGTEAFF
.	.	TRBV4-1	TRBJ1-4	TGCGCCAGCAGCCAATCATCGGGAGGCGCTGCAACTAATGAAAAACTGTTTTTT	CASSQSSGGAATNEKLFF
.	TRBD2	TRBV27	TRBJ2-1	TGTGCCAGCTATAGGGCTAGCGGGGGGGCAGTTTCAAGGCGGAGTGAGCAGTTCTTC	CASYRASGGAVSRRSEQFF